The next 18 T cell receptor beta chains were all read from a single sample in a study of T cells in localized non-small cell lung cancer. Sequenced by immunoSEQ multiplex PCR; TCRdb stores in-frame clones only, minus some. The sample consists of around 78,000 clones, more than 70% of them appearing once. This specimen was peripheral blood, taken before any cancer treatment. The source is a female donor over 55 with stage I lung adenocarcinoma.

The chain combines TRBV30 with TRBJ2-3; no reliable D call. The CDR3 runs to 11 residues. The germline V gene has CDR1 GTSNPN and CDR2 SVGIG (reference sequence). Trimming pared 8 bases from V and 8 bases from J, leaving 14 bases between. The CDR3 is CASQTERTQYF. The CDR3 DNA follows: TGTGCCAGTCAAACCGAACGTACGCAGTATTTT.

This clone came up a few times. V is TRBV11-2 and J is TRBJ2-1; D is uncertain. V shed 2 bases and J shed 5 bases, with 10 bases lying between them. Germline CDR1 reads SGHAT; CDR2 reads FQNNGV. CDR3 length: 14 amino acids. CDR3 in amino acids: CASSLSGFDNEQFF. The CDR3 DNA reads TGTGCCAGCAGCTTATCCGGGTTTGACAATGAGCAGTTCTTC.

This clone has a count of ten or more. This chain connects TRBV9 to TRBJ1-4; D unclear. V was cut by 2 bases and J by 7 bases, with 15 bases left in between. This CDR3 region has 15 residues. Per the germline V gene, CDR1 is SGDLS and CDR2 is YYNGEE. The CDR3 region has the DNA TGTGCCAGCAGCGTGAGTGGGAGGGTCCGTGAAAAACTGTTTTTT. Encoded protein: CASSVSGRVREKLFF.

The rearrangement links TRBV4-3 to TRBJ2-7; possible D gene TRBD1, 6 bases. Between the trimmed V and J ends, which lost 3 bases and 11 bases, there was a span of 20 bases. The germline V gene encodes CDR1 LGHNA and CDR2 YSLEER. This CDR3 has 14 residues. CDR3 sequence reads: CASSQDRLGTNKYF. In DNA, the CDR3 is TGCGCCAGCAGCCAGGATCGATTGGGGACAAATAAGTACTTC.

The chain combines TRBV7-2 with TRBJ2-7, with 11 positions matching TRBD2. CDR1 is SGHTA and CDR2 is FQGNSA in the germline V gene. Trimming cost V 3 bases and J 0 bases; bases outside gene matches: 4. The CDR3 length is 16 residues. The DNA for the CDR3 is TGTGCCAGCAGCTTGACTAGCGGGGTAAGCTCCTACGAGCAGTACTTC. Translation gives CASSLTSGVSSYEQYF. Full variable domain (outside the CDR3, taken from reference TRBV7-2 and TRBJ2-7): GAGVSQSPSNKVTEKGKDVELRCDPISGHTALYWYRQSLGQGLEFLIYFQGNSAPDKSGLPSDRFSAERTGGSVSTLTIQRTQQEDSAVYLCASSLTSGVSSYEQYFGPGTRLTVT.

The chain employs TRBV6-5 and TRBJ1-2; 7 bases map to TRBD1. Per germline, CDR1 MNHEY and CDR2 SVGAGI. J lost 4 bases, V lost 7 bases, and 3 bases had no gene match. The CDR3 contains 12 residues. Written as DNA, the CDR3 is TGTGCCAGCACCCCAGGGGGCTATGGCTACACCTTC. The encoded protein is CASTPGGYGYTF.

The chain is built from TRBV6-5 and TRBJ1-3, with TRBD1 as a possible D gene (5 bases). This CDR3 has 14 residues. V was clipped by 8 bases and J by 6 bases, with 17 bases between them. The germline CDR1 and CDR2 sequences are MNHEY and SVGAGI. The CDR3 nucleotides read TGTGCCAGCTCCCGCTTTGCAGGGCAAAACACCATATATTTT. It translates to CASSRFAGQNTIYF.

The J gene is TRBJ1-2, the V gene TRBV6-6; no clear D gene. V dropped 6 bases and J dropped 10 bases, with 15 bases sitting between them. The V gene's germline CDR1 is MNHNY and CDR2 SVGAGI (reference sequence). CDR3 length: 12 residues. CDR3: CASRRPFRDYTF. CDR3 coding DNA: TGTGCCAGCAGGAGACCTTTCCGGGACTACACCTTC.

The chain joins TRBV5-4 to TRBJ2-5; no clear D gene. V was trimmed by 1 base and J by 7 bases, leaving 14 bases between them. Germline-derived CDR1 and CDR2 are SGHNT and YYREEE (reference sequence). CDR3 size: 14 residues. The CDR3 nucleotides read TGTGCCAGCAGCTTGCCCGGTTTGGTCCCGACCCAGTACTTC. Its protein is CASSLPGLVPTQYF.

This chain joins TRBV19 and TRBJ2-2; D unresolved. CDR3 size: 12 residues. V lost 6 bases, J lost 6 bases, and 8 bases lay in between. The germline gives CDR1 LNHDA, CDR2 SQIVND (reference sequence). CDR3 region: CASSSMAGELFF. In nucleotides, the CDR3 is TGTGCCAGTAGCTCAATGGCCGGGGAGCTGTTTTTT.

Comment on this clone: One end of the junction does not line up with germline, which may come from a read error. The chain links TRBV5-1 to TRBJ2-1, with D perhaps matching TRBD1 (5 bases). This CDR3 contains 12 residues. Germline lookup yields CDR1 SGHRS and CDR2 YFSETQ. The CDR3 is CASSSDSSEVIF. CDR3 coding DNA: TGCGCCAGCAGCTCAGACAGCTCGGAAGTCATCTTC.

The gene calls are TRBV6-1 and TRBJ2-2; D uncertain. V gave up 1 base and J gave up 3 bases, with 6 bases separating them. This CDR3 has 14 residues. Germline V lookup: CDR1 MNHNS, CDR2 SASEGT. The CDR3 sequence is CASSEELHTGELFF. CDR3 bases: TGTGCCAGCAGTGAAGAACTGCACACCGGGGAGCTGTTTTTT.

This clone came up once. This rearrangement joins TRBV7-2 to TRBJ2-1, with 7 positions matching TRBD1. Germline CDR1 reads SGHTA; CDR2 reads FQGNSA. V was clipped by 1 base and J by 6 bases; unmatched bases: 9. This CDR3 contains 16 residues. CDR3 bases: TGTGCCAGCAGCTTAGACCCGACAGGGCTGGGCAATGAGCAGTTCTTC. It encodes CASSLDPTGLGNEQFF.

The CDR3: CASSPAGTGGAYNEQFF. CDR3 nucleotides: TGTGCCAGCTCACCAGCCGGGACAGGGGGGGCCTACAATGAGCAGTTCTTC. The chain uses TRBV18 and TRBJ2-1, with TRBD1 matching over 11 bases. CDR3 size: 17 residues. Germline V gives CDR1 KGHSH, CDR2 LQKENI. J was trimmed by 2 bases and V by 2 bases; bases with no gene match: 5. Variable domain in full (rest from reference TRBV18 and TRBJ2-1): NAGVMQNPRHLVRRRGQEARLRCSPMKGHSHVYWYRQLPEEGLKFMVYLQKENIIDESGMPKERFSAEFPKEGPSILRIQQVVRGDSAAYFCASSPAGTGGAYNEQFFGPGTRLTVL.

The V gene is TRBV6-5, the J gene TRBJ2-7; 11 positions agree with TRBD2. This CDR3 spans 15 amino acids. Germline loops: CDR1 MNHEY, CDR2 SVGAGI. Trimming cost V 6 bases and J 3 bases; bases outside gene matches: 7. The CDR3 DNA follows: TGTGCCAGCAGACCCAGACTAGCGGGGCTCTACGAGCAGTACTTC. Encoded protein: CASRPRLAGLYEQYF.

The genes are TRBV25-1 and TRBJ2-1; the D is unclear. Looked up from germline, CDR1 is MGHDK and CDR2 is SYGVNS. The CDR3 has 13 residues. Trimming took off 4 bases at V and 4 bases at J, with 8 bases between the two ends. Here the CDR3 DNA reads TGTGCCAGCAGTGGGAGACGGTACAATGAGCAGTTCTTC. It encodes CASSGRRYNEQFF.

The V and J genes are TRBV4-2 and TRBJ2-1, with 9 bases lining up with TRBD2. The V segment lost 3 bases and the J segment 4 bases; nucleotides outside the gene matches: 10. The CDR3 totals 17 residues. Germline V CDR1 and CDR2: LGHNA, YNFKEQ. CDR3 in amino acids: CASSQTPSGGLYNEQFF. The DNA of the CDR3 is TGTGCCAGCAGCCAGACCCCAAGCGGGGGGTTATACAATGAGCAGTTCTTC.

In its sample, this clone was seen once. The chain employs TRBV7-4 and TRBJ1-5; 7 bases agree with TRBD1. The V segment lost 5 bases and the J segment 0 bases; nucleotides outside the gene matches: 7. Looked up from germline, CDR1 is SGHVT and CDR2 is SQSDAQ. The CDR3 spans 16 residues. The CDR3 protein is CASSLGTAFSNQPQHF. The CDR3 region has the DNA TGTGCCAGCAGCCTAGGGACAGCTTTTAGCAATCAGCCCCAGCATTTT.